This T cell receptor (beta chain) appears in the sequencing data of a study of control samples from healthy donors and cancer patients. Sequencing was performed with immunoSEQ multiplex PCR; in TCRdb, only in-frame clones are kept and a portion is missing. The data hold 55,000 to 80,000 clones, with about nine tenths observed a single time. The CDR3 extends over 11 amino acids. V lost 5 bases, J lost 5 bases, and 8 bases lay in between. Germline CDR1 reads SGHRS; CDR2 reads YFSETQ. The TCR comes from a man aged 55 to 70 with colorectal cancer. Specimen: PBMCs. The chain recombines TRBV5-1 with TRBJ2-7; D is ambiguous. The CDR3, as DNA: TGCGCCAGCAGAGCAGGAAACGAGCAGTACTTC. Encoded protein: CASRAGNEQYF.